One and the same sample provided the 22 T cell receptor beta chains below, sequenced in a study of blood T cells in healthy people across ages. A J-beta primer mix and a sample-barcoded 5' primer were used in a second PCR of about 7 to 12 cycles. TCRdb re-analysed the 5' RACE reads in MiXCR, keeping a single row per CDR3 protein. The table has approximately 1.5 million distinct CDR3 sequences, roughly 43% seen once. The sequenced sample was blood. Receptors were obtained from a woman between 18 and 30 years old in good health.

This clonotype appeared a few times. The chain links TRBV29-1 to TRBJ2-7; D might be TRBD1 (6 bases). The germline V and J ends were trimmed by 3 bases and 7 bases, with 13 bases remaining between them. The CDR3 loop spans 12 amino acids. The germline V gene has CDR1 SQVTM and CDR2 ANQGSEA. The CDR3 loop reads CSVERGTREQYF. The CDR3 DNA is TGCAGCGTTGAGAGGGGGACCCGGGAGCAGTACTTC.

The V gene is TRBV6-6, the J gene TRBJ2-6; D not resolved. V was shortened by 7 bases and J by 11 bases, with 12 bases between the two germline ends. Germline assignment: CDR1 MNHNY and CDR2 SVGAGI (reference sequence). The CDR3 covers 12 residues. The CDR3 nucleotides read TGTGCCAGCACCAACCCCCCCCACGTCCTGACTTTC. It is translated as CASTNPPHVLTF.

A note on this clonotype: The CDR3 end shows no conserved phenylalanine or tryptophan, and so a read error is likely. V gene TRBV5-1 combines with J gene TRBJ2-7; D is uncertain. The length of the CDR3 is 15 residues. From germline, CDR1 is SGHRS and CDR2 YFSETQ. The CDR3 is CARSLTEPSSYEQYS. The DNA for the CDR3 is TGCGCCAGAAGCTTAACCGAACCCAGCTCCTACGAGCAGTACTCC.

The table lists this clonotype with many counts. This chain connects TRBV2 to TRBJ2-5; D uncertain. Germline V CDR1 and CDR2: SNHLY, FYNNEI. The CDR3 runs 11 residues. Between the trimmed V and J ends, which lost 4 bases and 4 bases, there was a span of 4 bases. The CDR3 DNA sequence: TGTGCCAGCAGTGTGCGAGAGACCCAGTACTTC. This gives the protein CASSVRETQYF.

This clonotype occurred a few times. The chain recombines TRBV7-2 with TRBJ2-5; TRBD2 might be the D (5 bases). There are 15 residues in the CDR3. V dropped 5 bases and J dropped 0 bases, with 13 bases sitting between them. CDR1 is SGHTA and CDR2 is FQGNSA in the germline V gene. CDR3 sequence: CASSNRLNNQETQYF. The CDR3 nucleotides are TGTGCCAGCAGCAACCGACTAAACAACCAAGAGACCCAGTACTTC.

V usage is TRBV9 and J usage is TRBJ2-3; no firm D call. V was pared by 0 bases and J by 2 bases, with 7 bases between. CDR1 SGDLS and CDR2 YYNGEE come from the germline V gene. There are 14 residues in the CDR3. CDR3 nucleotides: TGTGCCAGCAGCGTAGTGGTGCACACAGATACGCAGTATTTT. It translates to CASSVVVHTDTQYF.

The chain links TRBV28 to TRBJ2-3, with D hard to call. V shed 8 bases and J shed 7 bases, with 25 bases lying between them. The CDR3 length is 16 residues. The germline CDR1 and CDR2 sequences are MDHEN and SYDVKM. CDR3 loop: CASASGLRADRNTQYF. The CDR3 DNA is TGTGCCAGCGCCTCCGGTCTCCGAGCCGACCGGAATACGCAGTATTTT. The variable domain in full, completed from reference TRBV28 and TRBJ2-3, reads DVKVTQSSRYLVKRTGEKVFLECVQDMDHENMFWYRQDPGLGLRLIYFSYDVKMKEKGDIPEGYSVSREKKERFSLILESASTNQTSMYLCASASGLRADRNTQYFGPGTRLTVL.

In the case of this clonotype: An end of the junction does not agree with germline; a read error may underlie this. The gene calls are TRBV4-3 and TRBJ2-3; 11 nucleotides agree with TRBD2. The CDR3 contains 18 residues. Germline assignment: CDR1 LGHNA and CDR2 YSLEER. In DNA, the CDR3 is TGCGCCAGCAGCCAAGATTATGTAGCGGGGGGGTGGGCAGACACGCAGTATTTT. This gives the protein CASSQDYVAGGWADTQYF.

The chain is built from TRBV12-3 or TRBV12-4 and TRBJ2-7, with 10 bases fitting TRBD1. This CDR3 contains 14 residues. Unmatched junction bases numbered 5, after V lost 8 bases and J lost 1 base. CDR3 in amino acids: CASGPGQGSYEQYF. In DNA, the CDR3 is TGTGCCAGCGGCCCGGGACAGGGGTCCTACGAGCAGTACTTC.

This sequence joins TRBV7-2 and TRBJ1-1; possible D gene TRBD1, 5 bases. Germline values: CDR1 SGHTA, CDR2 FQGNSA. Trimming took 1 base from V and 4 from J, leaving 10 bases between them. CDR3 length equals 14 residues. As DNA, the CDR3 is TGTGCCAGCAGCTTAGACAGGTCGTCCACTGAAGCTTTCTTT. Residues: CASSLDRSSTEAFF. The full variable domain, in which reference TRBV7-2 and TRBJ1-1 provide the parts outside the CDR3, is GAGVSQSPSNKVTEKGKDVELRCDPISGHTALYWYRQSLGQGLEFLIYFQGNSAPDKSGLPSDRFSAERTGGSVSTLTIQRTQQEDSAVYLCASSLDRSSTEAFFGQGTRLTVV.

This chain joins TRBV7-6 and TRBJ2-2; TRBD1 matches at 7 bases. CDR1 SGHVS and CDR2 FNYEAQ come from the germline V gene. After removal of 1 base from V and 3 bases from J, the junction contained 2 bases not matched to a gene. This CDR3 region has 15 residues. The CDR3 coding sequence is TGTGCCAGCAGCTTAGACACAGGGGACACCGGGGAGCTGTTTTTT. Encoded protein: CASSLDTGDTGELFF. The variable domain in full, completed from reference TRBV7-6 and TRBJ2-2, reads GAGVSQSPRYKVTKRGQDVALRCDPISGHVSLYWYRQALGQGPEFLTYFNYEAQQDKSGLPNDRFSAERPEGSISTLTIQRTEQRDSAMYRCASSLDTGDTGELFFGEGSRLTVL.

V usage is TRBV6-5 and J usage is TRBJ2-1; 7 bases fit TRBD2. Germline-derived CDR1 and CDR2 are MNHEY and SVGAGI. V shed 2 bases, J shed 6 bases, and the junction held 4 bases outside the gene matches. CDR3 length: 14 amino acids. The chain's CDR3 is CASSYETSSNEQFF. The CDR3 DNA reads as TGTGCCAGCAGTTACGAGACTAGCAGCAATGAGCAGTTCTTC.

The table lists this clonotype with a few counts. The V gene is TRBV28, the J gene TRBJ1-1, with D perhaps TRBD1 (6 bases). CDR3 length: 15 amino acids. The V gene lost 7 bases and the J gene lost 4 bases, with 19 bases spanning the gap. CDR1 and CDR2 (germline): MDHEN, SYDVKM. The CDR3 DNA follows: TGTGCCAGCACCGATTTCGGGGGCGCGGGCACTGAAGCTTTCTTT. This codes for CASTDFGGAGTEAFF.

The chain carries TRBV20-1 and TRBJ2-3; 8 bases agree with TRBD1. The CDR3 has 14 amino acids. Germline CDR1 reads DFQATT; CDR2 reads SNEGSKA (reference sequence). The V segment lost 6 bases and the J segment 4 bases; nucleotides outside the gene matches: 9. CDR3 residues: CSARTGFWSDTQYF. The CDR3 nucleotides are TGCAGTGCGAGGACAGGGTTTTGGTCAGATACGCAGTATTTT.

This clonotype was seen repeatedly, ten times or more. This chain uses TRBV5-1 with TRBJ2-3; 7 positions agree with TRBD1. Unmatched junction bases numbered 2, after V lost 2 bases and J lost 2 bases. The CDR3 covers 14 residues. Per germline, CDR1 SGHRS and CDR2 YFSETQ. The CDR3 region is CASSFGQDTDTQYF. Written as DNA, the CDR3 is TGCGCCAGCAGCTTCGGACAGGACACAGATACGCAGTATTTT.

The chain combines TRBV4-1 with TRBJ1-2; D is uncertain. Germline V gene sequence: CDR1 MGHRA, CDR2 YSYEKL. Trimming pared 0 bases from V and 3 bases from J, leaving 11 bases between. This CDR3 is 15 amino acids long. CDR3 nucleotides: TGCGCCAGCAGCCAAGATTTTGCAGGCGACTATGGCTACACCTTC. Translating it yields CASSQDFAGDYGYTF.

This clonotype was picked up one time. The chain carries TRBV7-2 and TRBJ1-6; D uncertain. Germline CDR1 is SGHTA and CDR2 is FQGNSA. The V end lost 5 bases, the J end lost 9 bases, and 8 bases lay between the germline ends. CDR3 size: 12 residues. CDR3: CASSGGISPLHF. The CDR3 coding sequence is TGTGCCAGCAGCGGCGGGATTTCACCCCTCCACTTT.

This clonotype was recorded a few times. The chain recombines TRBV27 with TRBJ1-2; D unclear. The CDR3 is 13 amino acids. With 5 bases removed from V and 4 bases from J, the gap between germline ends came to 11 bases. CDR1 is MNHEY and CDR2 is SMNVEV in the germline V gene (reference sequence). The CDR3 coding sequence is TGTGCCAGCAGTCCTGGGGATATCTATGGCTACACCTTC. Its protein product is CASSPGDIYGYTF.

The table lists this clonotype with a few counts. The CDR3 DNA sequence: TGTGCCAGCAGCGAGACAGGGGACAGAGTGCCATATGGCTACACCTTC. The encoded protein is CASSETGDRVPYGYTF. The genes are TRBV9 and TRBJ1-2; TRBD1 aligns across 8 bases. The CDR3 has 16 amino acids. CDR1 SGDLS and CDR2 YYNGEE come from the germline V gene. V was clipped by 3 bases and J by 5 bases; unmatched bases: 12.

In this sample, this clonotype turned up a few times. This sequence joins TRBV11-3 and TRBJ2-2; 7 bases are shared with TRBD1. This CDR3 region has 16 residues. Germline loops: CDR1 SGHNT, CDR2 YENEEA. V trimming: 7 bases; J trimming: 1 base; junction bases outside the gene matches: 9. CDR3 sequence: CASTLKGGGNTGELFF. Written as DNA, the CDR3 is TGTGCCAGCACCCTCAAAGGGGGCGGGAACACCGGGGAGCTGTTTTTT.

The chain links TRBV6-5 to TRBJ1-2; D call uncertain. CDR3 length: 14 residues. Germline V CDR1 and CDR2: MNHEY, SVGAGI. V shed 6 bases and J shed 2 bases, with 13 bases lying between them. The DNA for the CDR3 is TGTGCCAGCAGAGGGTTAGGGTCCAACTATGGCTACACCTTC. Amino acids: CASRGLGSNYGYTF.

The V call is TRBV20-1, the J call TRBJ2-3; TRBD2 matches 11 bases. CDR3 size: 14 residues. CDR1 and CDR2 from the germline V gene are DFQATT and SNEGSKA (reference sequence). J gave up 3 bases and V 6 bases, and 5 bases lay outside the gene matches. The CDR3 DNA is TGCAGTGCCACCACTAGCGGGAGTACAGATACGCAGTATTTT. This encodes CSATTSGSTDTQYF.